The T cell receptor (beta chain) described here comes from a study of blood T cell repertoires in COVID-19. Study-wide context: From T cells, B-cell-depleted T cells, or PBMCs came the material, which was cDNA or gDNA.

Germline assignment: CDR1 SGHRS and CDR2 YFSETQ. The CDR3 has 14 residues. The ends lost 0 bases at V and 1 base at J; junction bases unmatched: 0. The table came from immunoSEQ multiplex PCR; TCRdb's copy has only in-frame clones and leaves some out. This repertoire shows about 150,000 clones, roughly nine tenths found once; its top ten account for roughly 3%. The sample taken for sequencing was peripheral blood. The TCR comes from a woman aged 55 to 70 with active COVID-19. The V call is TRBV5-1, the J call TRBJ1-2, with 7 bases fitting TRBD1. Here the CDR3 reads CASSLGDSNYGYTF. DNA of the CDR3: TGCGCCAGCAGCTTGGGGGACAGTAACTATGGCTACACCTTC. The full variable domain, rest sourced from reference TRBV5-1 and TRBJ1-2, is KAGVTQTPRYLIKTRGQQVTLSCSPISGHRSVSWYQQTPGQGLQFLFEYFSETQRNKGNFPGRFSGRQFSNSRSEMNVSTLELGDSALYLCASSLGDSNYGYTFGSGTRLTVV.